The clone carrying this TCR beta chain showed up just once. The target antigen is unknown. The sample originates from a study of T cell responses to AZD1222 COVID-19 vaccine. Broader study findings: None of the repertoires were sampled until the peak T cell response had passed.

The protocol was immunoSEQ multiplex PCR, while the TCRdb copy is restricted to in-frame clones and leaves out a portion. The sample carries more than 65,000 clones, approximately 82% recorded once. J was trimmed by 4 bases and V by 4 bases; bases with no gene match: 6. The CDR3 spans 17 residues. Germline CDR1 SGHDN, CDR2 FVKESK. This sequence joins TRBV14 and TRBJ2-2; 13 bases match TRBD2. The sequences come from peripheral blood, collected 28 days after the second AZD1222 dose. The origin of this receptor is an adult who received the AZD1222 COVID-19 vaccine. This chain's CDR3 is CASSPITSGRGTGELFF. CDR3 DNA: TGTGCCAGCAGCCCCATCACTAGCGGGAGGGGCACCGGGGAGCTGTTTTTT. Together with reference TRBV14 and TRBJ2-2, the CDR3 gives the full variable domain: EAGVTQFPSHSVIEKGQTVTLRCDPISGHDNLYWYRRVMGKEIKFLLHFVKESKQDESGMPNNRFLAERTGGTYSTLKVQPAELEDSGVYFCASSPITSGRGTGELFFGEGSRLTVL.